This T cell receptor (beta chain) derives from a study of OX40 agonist ivuxolimab in advanced cancers. Across the study: The patients received ivuxolimab by intravenous route every 2 weeks at 0.01 to 10 mg/kg. Allowance was made for prior anti-PD-1, anti-PD-L1 or anti-CTLA-4 therapy, and about 40% had some.

Some clones are missing from TCRdb's copy, which holds only in-frame ones; the method was immunoSEQ multiplex PCR. This table holds some 70,000 clones, about 91% found once. Germline loops: CDR1 SGHTA, CDR2 FQGNSA. V gave up 5 bases and J gave up 3 bases, with 17 bases separating them. This CDR3 region has 16 residues. The gene calls are TRBV7-2 and TRBJ1-5; no clear D. Sequenced here: CD4+ or CD8+ T cells sorted from blood, sampled in a trial of the OX40 agonist ivuxolimab. The receptor comes from an adult with an advanced solid tumor such as melanoma, head and neck, liver or kidney cancer. In DNA form, the CDR3 reads TGTGCCAGCAGCCTAACCGCAACCACTCCCAATCAGCCCCAGCATTTT. Encoded protein: CASSLTATTPNQPQHF.